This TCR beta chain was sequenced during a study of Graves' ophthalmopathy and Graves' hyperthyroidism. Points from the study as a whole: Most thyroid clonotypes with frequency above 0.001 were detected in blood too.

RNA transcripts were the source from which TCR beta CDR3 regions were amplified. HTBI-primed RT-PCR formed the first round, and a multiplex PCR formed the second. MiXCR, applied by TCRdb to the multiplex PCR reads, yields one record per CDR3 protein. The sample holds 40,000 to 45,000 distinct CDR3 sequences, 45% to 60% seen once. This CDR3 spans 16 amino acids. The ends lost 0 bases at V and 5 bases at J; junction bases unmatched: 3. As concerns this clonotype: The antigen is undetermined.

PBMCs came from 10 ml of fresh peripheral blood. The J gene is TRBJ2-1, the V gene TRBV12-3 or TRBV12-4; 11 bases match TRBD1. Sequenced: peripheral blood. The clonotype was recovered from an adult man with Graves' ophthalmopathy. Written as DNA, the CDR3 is TGTGCCAGCAGTTTAGCCGGGACAGGGGGACACAATGAGCAGTTCTTC. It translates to CASSLAGTGGHNEQFF.